One sample yielded the 14 T cell receptor beta chains listed below, sequenced in a study of shared clonotypes between healthy human individuals. This table comes from immunoSEQ multiplex PCR, and its TCRdb copy is limited to in-frame clones, with some not included. Of approximately 1.9 million clones listed, around 93% are singletons. Selected positively for CCR7 and CD45RO-negative, naive CD8 cells excluded terminally differentiated effector memory CD45RA+ cells. Source material: naive CD8+ T cells from PBMCs. All receptors derive from a young man in good health. Some clones in this sample may be carry-over from other donors' samples.

In the case of this clone: The sample holds other DNA sequences that translate to the same CDR3. The chain has TRBV27 and TRBJ2-7; 7 bases map to TRBD2. J gave up 2 bases and V 3 bases, and 4 bases lay outside the gene matches. The germline gives CDR1 MNHEY, CDR2 SMNVEV (reference sequence). The CDR3 has 14 residues. The CDR3 DNA reads as TGTGCCAGCAGTTTTGGCGGGGGAACCTACGAGCAGTACTTC. It is translated as CASSFGGGTYEQYF.

This sequence joins TRBV10-3 and TRBJ1-1; D is undetermined. Per the germline V gene, CDR1 is ENHRY and CDR2 is SYGVKD. The length of the CDR3 is 13 residues. Trimming removed 10 bases at V and 0 bases at J, with 12 bases between. CDR3 residues: CATKSILNTEAFF. CDR3 nucleotide sequence: TGTGCCACCAAATCCATTCTGAACACTGAAGCTTTCTTT.

For the CDR3, the DNA is TGTGCCAGCAGCCCATCCGGGGAGGCCTTGAGCACTGAAGCTTTCTTT. Encoded protein: CASSPSGEALSTEAFF. V is TRBV5-8 and J is TRBJ1-1; D gene unclear. This CDR3 contains 16 residues. The V and J ends lost 4 bases and 4 bases respectively, with 20 bases between them. Germline V CDR1 and CDR2: SGHTS, YDEGEE.

The CDR3 region is CASSQSPDRISYNEQFF. CDR3 nucleotides: TGCGCCAGCAGCCAAAGCCCAGACCGTATCTCCTACAATGAGCAGTTCTTC. The genes are TRBV4-1 and TRBJ2-1; D is unresolved. Germline CDR1 is MGHRA and CDR2 is YSYEKL. V lost 2 bases to trimming and J lost 0 bases, with 14 bases between them. The CDR3 runs 17 residues.

The rearrangement uses TRBV9 and TRBJ2-1, with D tentatively TRBD1 (5 bases). Trimming removed 0 bases from V and 6 bases from J, with 10 bases in between. The CDR3 covers 14 residues. Germline CDR1 and CDR2: SGDLS and YYNGEE. CDR3 bases: TGTGCCAGCAGCGTAGGGTCTGGGGCCAATGAGCAGTTCTTC. Translated: CASSVGSGANEQFF.

This clone was observed a single time. The chain joins TRBV7-9 to TRBJ2-1; 10 bases fit TRBD1. The V gene's germline CDR1 is SEHNR and CDR2 FQNEAQ (reference sequence). Losses at the gene ends were 3 bases for V and 9 bases for J; bases not matched to a gene: 8. The CDR3 contains 15 residues. Here the CDR3 reads CASSLRQGAGGEQFF. For the CDR3, the DNA is TGTGCCAGCAGCTTGCGACAGGGGGCTGGCGGTGAGCAGTTCTTC.

The CDR3 loop reads CASSLMSTGQETQYF. The CDR3 region has the DNA TGTGCCAGCAGTTTAATGTCGACAGGCCAAGAGACCCAGTACTTC. The chain combines TRBV27 with TRBJ2-5; D possibly corresponds to TRBD1 (6 bases). V lost 2 bases, J lost 1 base, and 11 bases lay in between. The CDR3 runs to 15 residues. Germline-derived CDR1 and CDR2 are MNHEY and SMNVEV (reference sequence).

The chain links TRBV7-9 to TRBJ1-5; D is perhaps TRBD1 (5 bases). The CDR3 is made up of 17 amino acids. Germline values: CDR1 SEHNR, CDR2 FQNEAQ (reference sequence). V lost 3 bases and J 2 bases, leaving 17 bases between the germline ends. This chain's CDR3 is CASSFMGEAYGNQPQHF. The CDR3 bases are TGTGCCAGCAGCTTCATGGGGGAGGCATACGGCAATCAGCCCCAGCATTTT.

The CDR3 bases are TGTGCCAGCAGCGCGGACCGATTCTCTGGAAACACCATATATTTT. Its translation is CASSADRFSGNTIYF. This chain uses TRBV7-6 with TRBJ1-3; D unresolved. The CDR3 contains 15 residues. Trimming removed 5 bases at V and 0 bases at J, with 11 bases between. Germline lookup yields CDR1 SGHVS and CDR2 FNYEAQ.

This clone has more than one count but fewer than ten. V is TRBV7-9 and J is TRBJ1-5; D remains unclear. This CDR3 contains 14 residues. The germline V gene has CDR1 SEHNR and CDR2 FQNEAQ (reference sequence). Trimming pared 3 bases from V and 7 bases from J, leaving 13 bases between. The CDR3: CASSFGGLMQPQHF. As DNA, the CDR3 is TGTGCCAGCAGCTTTGGCGGGCTGATGCAGCCCCAGCATTTT.

This sequence joins TRBV2 and TRBJ2-3; D not certain. The V and J ends lost 8 bases and 3 bases respectively, with 15 bases between them. Germline V lookup: CDR1 SNHLY, CDR2 FYNNEI. The CDR3 totals 14 residues. The CDR3 loop is CASGGHPITDTQYF. CDR3 bases: TGTGCCAGCGGCGGTCACCCAATAACAGATACGCAGTATTTT. The full variable domain, rest sourced from reference TRBV2 and TRBJ2-3, is EPEVTQTPSHQVTQMGQEVILRCVPISNHLYFYWYRQILGQKVEFLVSFYNNEISEKSEIFDDQFSVERPDGSNFTLKIRSTKLEDSAMYFCASGGHPITDTQYFGPGTRLTVL.

J is TRBJ2-1 and V is TRBV10-3, with D possibly being TRBD2 (6 bases). V was trimmed by 4 bases and J by 5 bases, leaving 6 bases between them. Per germline, CDR1 ENHRY and CDR2 SYGVKD. The CDR3 loop spans 12 amino acids. CDR3 protein: CAISGLDNEQFF. The CDR3 bases are TGTGCCATCAGTGGACTAGACAATGAGCAGTTCTTC.

This chain connects TRBV27 to TRBJ2-3, with 13 nucleotides matching TRBD2. Losses at the gene ends were 6 bases for V and 4 bases for J; bases not matched to a gene: 4. Germline CDR1 is MNHEY and CDR2 is SMNVEV (reference sequence). The CDR3 runs to 15 residues. This CDR3 is CASSGLAGEPDTQYF. The CDR3 coding sequence is TGTGCCAGCAGCGGACTAGCGGGAGAGCCAGATACGCAGTATTTT.

This clone was observed a single time. The V gene is TRBV30, the J gene TRBJ2-5; D is undetermined. The J call may be in error: the DNA end matches TRBJ2-7 better. The germline CDR1 and CDR2 sequences are GTSNPN and SVGIG (reference sequence). CDR3 length: 11 amino acids. The CDR3 spells CAYRPSGEQYF. CDR3 nucleotides: TGTGCCTATAGACCCTCCGGCGAGCAGTACTTC.